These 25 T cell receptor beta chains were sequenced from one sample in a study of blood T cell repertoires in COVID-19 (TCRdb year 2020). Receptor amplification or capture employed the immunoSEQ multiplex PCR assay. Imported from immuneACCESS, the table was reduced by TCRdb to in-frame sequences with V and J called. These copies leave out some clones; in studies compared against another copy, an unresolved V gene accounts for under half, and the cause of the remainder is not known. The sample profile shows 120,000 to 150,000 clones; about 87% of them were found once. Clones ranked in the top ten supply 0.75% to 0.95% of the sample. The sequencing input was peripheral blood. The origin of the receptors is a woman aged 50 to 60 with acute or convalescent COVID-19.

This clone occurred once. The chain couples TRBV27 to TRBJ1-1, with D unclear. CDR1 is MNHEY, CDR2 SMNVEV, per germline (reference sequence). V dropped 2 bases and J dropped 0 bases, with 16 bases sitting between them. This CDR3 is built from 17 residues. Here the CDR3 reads CASSLNAPGLMNTEAFF. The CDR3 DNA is TGTGCCAGCAGTTTAAATGCCCCCGGACTCATGAACACTGAAGCTTTCTTT.

CDR3: CSVNGGAGDTQYF. Here the CDR3 DNA reads TGCAGCGTAAACGGGGGGGCCGGGGATACGCAGTATTTT. This chain connects TRBV29-1 to TRBJ2-3; 8 bases map to TRBD2. Germline V gives CDR1 SQVTM, CDR2 ANQGSEA. The CDR3 has 13 residues. After removal of 6 bases from V and 6 bases from J, the junction contained 8 bases not matched to a gene.

CDR3 sequence (DNA): TGTGCCAGCAGCAGGGCAGGGGAGGTGCATGGCTACACCTTC. Its translation is CASSRAGEVHGYTF. The chain joins TRBV7-9 to TRBJ1-2, with D possibly matching TRBD1 (6 bases). V lost 5 bases and J 6 bases, leaving 16 bases between the germline ends. This CDR3 is 14 amino acids long. Per germline, CDR1 SEHNR and CDR2 FQNEAQ (reference sequence).

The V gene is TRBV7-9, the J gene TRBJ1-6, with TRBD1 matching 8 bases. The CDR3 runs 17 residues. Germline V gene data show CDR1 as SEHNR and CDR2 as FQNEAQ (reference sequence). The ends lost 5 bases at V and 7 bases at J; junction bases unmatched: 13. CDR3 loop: CASSPPLQGAENSPLHF. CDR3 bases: TGTGCCAGCAGCCCGCCCCTGCAGGGGGCTGAAAATTCACCCCTCCACTTT.

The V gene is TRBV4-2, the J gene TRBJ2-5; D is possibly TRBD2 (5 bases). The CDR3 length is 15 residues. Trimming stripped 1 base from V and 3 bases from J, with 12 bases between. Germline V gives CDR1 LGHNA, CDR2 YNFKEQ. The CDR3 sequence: CASSQVYRGKETQYF. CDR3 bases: TGTGCCAGCAGCCAAGTGTATCGGGGAAAAGAGACCCAGTACTTC.

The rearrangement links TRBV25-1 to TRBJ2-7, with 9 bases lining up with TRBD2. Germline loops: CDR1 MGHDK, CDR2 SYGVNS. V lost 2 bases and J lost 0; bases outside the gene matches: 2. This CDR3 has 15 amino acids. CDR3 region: CASSEPGLASYEQYF. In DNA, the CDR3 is TGTGCCAGCAGTGAACCGGGACTAGCCTCCTACGAGCAGTACTTC.

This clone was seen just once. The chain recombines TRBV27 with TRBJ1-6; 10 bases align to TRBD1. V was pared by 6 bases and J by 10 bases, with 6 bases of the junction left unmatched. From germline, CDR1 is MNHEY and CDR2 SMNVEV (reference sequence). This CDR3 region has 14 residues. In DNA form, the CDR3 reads TGTGCCAGCAGACCGACAGGGGGCCACTCACCCCTCCACTTT. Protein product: CASRPTGGHSPLHF.

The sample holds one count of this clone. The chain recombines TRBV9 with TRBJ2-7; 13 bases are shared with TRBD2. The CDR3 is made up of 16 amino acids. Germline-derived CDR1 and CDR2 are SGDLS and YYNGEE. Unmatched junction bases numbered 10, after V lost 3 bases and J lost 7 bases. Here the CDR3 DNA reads TGTGCCAGCAGCGGGTGGACTAGCGGGAGTCTGGGAGAGCAGTACTTC. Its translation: CASSGWTSGSLGEQYF.

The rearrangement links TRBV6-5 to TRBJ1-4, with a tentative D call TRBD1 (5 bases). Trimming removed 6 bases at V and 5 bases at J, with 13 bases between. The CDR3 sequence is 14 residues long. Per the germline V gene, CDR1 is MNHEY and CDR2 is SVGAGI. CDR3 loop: CASRYQGENEKLFF. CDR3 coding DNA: TGTGCCAGCAGATACCAGGGCGAGAATGAAAAACTGTTTTTT.

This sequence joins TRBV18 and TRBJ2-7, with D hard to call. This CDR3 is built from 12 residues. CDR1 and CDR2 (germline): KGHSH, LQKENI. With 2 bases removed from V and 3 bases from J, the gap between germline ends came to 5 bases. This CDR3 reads CASSPADYEQYF. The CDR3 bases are TGTGCCAGCTCACCAGCAGACTACGAGCAGTACTTC. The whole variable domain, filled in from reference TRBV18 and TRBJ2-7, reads NAGVMQNPRHLVRRRGQEARLRCSPMKGHSHVYWYRQLPEEGLKFMVYLQKENIIDESGMPKERFSAEFPKEGPSILRIQQVVRGDSAAYFCASSPADYEQYFGPGTRLTVT.

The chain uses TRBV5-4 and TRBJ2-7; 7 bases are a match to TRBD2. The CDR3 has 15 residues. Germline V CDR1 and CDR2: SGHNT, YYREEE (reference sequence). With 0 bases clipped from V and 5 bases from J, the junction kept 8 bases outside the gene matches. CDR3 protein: CASSLVRGSRDEQYF. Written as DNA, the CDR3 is TGTGCCAGCAGCTTGGTCCGCGGGAGTAGGGACGAGCAGTACTTC.

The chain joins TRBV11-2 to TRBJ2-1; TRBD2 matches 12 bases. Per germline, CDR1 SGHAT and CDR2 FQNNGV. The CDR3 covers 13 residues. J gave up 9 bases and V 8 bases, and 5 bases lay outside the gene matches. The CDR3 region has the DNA TGTGCCAGCGGACTAGCGGGAATTTTTGAGCAGTTCTTC. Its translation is CASGLAGIFEQFF.

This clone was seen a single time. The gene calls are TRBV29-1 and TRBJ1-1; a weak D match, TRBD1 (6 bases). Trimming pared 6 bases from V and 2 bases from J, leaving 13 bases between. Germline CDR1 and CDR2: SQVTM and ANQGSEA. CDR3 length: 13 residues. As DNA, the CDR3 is TGCAGCGTGAGGCAGGGGTCTAACACTGAAGCTTTCTTT. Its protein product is CSVRQGSNTEAFF.

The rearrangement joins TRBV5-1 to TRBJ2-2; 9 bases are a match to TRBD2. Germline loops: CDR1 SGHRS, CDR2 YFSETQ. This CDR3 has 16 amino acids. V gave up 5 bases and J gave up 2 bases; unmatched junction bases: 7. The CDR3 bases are TGCGCCAGCAGAACTCGGCGGGGGGGCAACACCGGGGAGCTGTTTTTT. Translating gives CASRTRRGGNTGELFF.

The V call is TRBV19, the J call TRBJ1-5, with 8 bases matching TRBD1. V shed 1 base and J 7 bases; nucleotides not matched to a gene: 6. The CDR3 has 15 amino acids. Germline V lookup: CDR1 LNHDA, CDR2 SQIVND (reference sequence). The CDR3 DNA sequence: TGTGCCAGTAGTATAGTGGACAGGGCGGGCCAGCCCCAGCATTTT. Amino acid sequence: CASSIVDRAGQPQHF.

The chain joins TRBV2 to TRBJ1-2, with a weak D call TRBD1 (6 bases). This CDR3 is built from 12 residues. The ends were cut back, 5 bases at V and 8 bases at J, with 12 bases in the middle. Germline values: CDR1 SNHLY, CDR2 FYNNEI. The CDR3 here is CASSQTGTGYTF. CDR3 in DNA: TGTGCCAGCAGTCAAACAGGGACGGGCTACACCTTC.

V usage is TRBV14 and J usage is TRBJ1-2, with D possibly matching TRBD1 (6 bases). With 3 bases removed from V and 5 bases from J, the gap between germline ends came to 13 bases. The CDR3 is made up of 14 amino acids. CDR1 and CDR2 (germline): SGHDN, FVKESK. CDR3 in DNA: TGTGCCAGCAGCCAGAACAGGGTCCAGTATGGCTACACCTTC. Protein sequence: CASSQNRVQYGYTF.

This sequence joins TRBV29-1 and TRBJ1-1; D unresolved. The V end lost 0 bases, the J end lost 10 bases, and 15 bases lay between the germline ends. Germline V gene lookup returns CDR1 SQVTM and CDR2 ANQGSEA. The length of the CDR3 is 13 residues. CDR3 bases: TGCAGCGTTGAAGACATCATCTCCCTCGGAGCTTTCTTT. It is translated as CSVEDIISLGAFF.

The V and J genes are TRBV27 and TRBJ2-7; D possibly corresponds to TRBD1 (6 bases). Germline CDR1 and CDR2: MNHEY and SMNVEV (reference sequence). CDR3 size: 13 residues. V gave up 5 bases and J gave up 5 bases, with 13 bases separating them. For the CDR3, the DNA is TGTGCCAGCAGTCTGACAGGTTTCCACGAGCAGTACTTC. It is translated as CASSLTGFHEQYF.

The CDR3 is CASSSQGTYNSPLHF. CDR3 DNA sequence: TGTGCCAGCAGTTCCCAGGGCACCTATAATTCACCCCTCCACTTT. This sequence joins TRBV6-5 and TRBJ1-6; D possibly corresponds to TRBD1 (5 bases). Germline lookup yields CDR1 MNHEY and CDR2 SVGAGI. The CDR3 spans 15 residues. Trimming removed 4 bases from V and 2 bases from J, with 9 bases in between.

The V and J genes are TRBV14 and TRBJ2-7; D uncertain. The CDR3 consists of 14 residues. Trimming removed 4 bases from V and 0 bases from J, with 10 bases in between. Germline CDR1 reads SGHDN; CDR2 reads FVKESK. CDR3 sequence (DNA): TGTGCCAGCAGCCTAGCAGAGTTCTCCTACGAGCAGTACTTC. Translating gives CASSLAEFSYEQYF. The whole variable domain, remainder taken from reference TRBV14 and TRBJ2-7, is EAGVTQFPSHSVIEKGQTVTLRCDPISGHDNLYWYRRVMGKEIKFLLHFVKESKQDESGMPNNRFLAERTGGTYSTLKVQPAELEDSGVYFCASSLAEFSYEQYFGPGTRLTVT.

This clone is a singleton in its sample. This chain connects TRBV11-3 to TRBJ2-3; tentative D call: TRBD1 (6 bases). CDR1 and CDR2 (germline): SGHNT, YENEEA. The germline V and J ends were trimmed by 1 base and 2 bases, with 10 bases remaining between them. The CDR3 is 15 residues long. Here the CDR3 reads CASSLGGRVTDTQYF. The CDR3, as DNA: TGTGCCAGCAGCTTAGGGGGGCGCGTCACAGATACGCAGTATTTT.

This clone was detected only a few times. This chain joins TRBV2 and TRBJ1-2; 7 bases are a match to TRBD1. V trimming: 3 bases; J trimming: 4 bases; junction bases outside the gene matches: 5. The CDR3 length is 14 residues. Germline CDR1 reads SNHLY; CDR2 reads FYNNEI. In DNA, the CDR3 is TGTGCCAGCAGTGAGGACAGGTCGGCCTATGGCTACACCTTC. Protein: CASSEDRSAYGYTF. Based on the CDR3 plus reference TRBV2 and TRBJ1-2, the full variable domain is EPEVTQTPSHQVTQMGQEVILRCVPISNHLYFYWYRQILGQKVEFLVSFYNNEISEKSEIFDDQFSVERPDGSNFTLKIRSTKLEDSAMYFCASSEDRSAYGYTFGSGTRLTVV.

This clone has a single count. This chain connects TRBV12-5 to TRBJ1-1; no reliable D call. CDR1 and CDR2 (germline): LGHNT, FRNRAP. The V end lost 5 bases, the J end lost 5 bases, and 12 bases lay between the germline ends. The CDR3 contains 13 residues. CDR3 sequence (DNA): TGTGCTAGTGGTGAGGGTGGCGGGACTGAAGCTTTCTTT. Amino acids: CASGEGGGTEAFF.

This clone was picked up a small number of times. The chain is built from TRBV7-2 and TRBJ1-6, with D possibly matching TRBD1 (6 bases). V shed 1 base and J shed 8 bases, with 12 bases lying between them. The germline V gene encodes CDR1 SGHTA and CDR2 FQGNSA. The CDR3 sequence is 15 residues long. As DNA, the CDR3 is TGTGCCAGCAGCTTAGGGGCGACAGGTTATTCACCCCTCCACTTT. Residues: CASSLGATGYSPLHF.